One and the same sample provided the 5 T cell receptor beta chains below, sequenced in a study of T cell responses to AZD1222 COVID-19 vaccine. TCRdb keeps only in-frame clones here, not all; method: immunoSEQ multiplex PCR. This sample yields some 120,000 clones, of which around nine tenths are seen a single time; about 1.6% belongs to the top ten. The starting material was peripheral blood, obtained 28 days after the second AZD1222 dose. The receptors come from an adult who received the AZD1222 COVID-19 vaccine.

The sample holds a few counts of this clone. The CDR3 protein is CASSQAGSPSYEQYF. CDR3 coding DNA: TGTGCCAGCAGCCAAGCCGGGTCTCCCTCCTACGAGCAGTACTTC. This chain joins TRBV3-1 (or the pseudogene TRBV3-2) and TRBJ2-7; D remains ambiguous. Trimming left V 1 base short and J 0 bases short, with 10 bases between. CDR1 is LGHDT, CDR2 YNNKEL, per germline (reference sequence). There are 15 residues in the CDR3.

The rearrangement joins TRBV18 to TRBJ2-7; D perhaps matches TRBD1 (6 bases). The germline V gene has CDR1 KGHSH and CDR2 LQKENI. V gave up 0 bases and J gave up 6 bases, with 9 bases separating them. CDR3 length equals 13 residues. The CDR3 loop reads CASSPPQGREQYF. CDR3 bases: TGTGCCAGCTCACCACCCCAGGGGCGCGAGCAGTACTTC.

V and J are TRBV27 and TRBJ2-1; 7 positions match TRBD2. The ends lost 3 bases at V and 0 bases at J; junction bases unmatched: 2. From germline, CDR1 is MNHEY and CDR2 SMNVEV (reference sequence). This CDR3 is built from 15 residues. This chain's CDR3 is CASSFGGVSYNEQFF. The CDR3, as DNA: TGTGCCAGCAGTTTTGGGGGGGTCTCCTACAATGAGCAGTTCTTC.

The chain is built from TRBV6-5 and TRBJ2-3; D is perhaps TRBD2 (6 bases). The ends were cut back, 4 bases at V and 4 bases at J, with 12 bases in the middle. This CDR3 has 14 amino acids. Germline CDR1 and CDR2: MNHEY and SVGAGI. The CDR3 DNA follows: TGTGCCAGCAGTTGGGACTCACGGTCAGATACGCAGTATTTT. As protein: CASSWDSRSDTQYF.

V gene TRBV6-1 combines with J gene TRBJ1-1; D ambiguous. Per the germline V gene, CDR1 is MNHNS and CDR2 is SASEGT. Trimming took 1 base from V and 1 from J, leaving 7 bases between them. The CDR3 loop spans 14 amino acids. The CDR3 DNA follows: TGTGCCAGCAGTGAAGGGGCAGAGAACACTGAAGCTTTCTTT. Residues: CASSEGAENTEAFF.